This T cell receptor (beta chain) was identified during a study of response to subunit inactivated influenza vaccine (dated by TCRdb to between 2018 and 2020). Context from the whole study: Deep quantitative T cell receptor repertoire profiling was used in the study to track responses to a trivalent subunit inactivated influenza vaccine.

The CDR3, from cysteine to phenylalanine, totals 14 residues. Only the CDR3 DNA stays, 42 bases, in frame from base 1. The germline V gene (reference sequence) gives CDR1 as DFQATT and CDR2 as SNEGSKA. Deletion took 2 bases off V and 3 bases off J, with a span of 14 bases between the germline ends. Overall study outcomes, separate from this receptor: The authors suggested that each seasonal influenza vaccination may recruit only a limited number of new T cells.

For this clonotype: Its target antigen remains unknown. No base qualities exist here, and no much larger clone lies one base off it.

Receptors were amplified or captured by RT-PCR. Sequencer: Illumina HiSeq 2500. TCRdb redid the processing of the public reads, applying fastp at Q25 and MiXCR, and retained in-frame beta chains. Rows with a matching CDR3 protein are joined into one entry that keeps the most common DNA and genes. The sample records 500,000 to 600,000 distinct CDR3 sequences, about 10% of which are singletons. In total, the top ten clones hold 11% of the sample. The data were also submitted as part of a second study, on T cells expressing NK-cell markers. Drawing on the second study: TCR beta cDNA libraries were made by 5'RACE template switching that added a universal primer site and unique molecular identifiers. Three sorted T-cell subsets (CD3+CD56+NKG2C+, CD3+CD56+NKG2C- and CD3+CD56-NKG2C+) from fewer than 10 donors had their TCR beta-chain repertoires profiled. Of the eight sequenced donors, seven were found to be HCMV-seropositive and one was found to be HCMV-seronegative. In several experiments an anti-gammadeltaTCR antibody was added to restrict sorting to alphabetaTCR-expressing T cells. In 5 to 7 donors, the dominant CD3+CD56+NKG2C+ clonotypes ranked among the top 10 CD8+ clonotypes, making up roughly 1.0-7.5% of CD8+ T cells. Those dominant clonotypes were again the most abundant among CD3+CD56-NKG2C+ cells in four donors, at roughly 25-60.1%. Whether the expanded NKG2C-expressing T cell clones were specific for HCMV antigens remained unclear. The study sequenced eight donors, all healthy volunteers chosen at random: three men and five women. A commercial ELISA kit detecting HCMV-specific IgG in serum was used to determine HCMV serostatus. Peripheral blood mononuclear cells were isolated from blood by Ficoll density gradient centrifugation. For about six donors, bulk peripheral blood T-cell repertoires were additionally sequenced from unsorted PBMC. cDNA synthesis was primed from the TCR beta constant segment, followed by two successive PCR amplification steps. Libraries were sequenced as 2 x 150 bp reads on Illumina HiSeq 2000/2500, MiSeq or NextSeq. MIGEC was used to demultiplex reads and group the reads by UMI, and MiTCR was used to assemble and quantify clonotypes. To remove erroneous sequences, TCR cDNA sequences were retained only when supported by two or more reads. The tcR package was used for downstream repertoire analysis, and clonotypes were matched between fractions using CDR3 nucleotide sequence together with V segment. VDJmatch was used to annotate antigen specificity against VDJdb, with one amino acid substitution allowed in CDR3.

The chain is assembled from TRBV20-1 and TRBJ2-7, with no D gene named confidently. The TCR was taken from a man in his fifties who received an inactivated influenza vaccine. Donor details come from another sample of the same person, matched by shared clones. Sequencing used PBMCs from blood, obtained on the day of vaccination. The nucleotide sequence is TGCAGTGCTAGAAGGTCCCGACTTAACTACGAGCAGTACTTC. It codes for CSARRSRLNYEQYF.